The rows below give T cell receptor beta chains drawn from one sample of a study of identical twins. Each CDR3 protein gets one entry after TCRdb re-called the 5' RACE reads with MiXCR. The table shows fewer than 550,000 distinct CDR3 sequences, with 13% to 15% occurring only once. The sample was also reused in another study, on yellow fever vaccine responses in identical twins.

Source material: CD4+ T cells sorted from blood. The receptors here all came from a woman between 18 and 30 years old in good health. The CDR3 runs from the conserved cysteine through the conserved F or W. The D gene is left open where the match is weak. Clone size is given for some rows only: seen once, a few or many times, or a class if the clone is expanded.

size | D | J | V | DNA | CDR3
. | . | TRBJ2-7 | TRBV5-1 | TGCGCCAGCAGCCCAGATCCCCGTAGCTACGAGCAGTACTTC | CASSPDPRSYEQYF
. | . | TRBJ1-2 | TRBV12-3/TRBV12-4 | TGTGCCAGCAGCTCTGGACCTGCTTATGGCTACACCTTC | CASSSGPAYGYTF
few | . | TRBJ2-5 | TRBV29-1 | TGCAGCGTTGCCCCCCGACTTCGAGAGACCCAGTACTTC | CSVAPRLRETQYF
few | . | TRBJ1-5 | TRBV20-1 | TGCAGTGCTAGACCCTCATCTGGTTTCAATCAGCCCCAGCATTTT | CSARPSSGFNQPQHF
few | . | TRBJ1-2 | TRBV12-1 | TGTGCCAGCAGCTTTGAGGGACAGGGCTTGTCTGGCTACACCTTC | CASSFEGQGLSGYTF
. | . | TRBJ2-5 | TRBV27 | TGTGCCAGCAGTTTAATGGGGGCCGGACCGGAGACCCAGTACTTC | CASSLMGAGPETQYF
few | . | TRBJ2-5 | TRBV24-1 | TGTGCCACCAGTAGGCCTGGCCAAGAGACCCAGTACTTC | CATSRPGQETQYF
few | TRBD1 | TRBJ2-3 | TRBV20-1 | TGCAGTGCCGCGACAGGGGCCGATACGCAGTATTTT | CSAATGADTQYF
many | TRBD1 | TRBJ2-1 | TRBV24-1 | TGTGCCACCAGTGATAGGGGGCCGGGGAAGCAGTTCTTC | CATSDRGPGKQFF
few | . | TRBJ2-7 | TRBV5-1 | TGCGCCAGCAGCTTTGTGCAGGGGTCAGGCGAGCAGTACTTC | CASSFVQGSGEQYF
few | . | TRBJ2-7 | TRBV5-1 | TGCGCCAGCAGCTTGGGACAGACGAGTTCCTACGAGCAGTACTTC | CASSLGQTSSYEQYF
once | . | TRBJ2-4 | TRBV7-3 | TGTGCCAGCAGGTTCCCTCCCCTGGGACTTTCGTACTTC | CASRFPPLGLSYF
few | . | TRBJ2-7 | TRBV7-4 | TGTGCCAGCAGCTTTATAAACGAGCAGTACTTC | CASSFINEQYF
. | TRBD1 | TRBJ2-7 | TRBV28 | TGTGCCAGCAGTCGATCGACAGGGGTTTACGAGCAGTACTTC | CASSRSTGVYEQYF
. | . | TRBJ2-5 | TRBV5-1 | TGCGCCAGCAGCTTAGTTGCCCCCGACCAAGAGACCCAGTACTTC | CASSLVAPDQETQYF
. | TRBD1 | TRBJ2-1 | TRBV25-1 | TGTGCCAGCAGTGAAAAGTCACGGGACAGCTACAATGAGCAGTTCTTC | CASSEKSRDSYNEQFF
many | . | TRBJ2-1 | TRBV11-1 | TGTGCCAGCAGCCCCCCGACAACCTCGGACAGGAGGGGGTCGTACAATGAGCAGTTCTTC | CASSPPTTSDRRGSYNEQFF
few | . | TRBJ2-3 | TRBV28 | TGTGCCAGCACCTCGACTCTGACGCAGTATTTT | CASTSTLTQYF
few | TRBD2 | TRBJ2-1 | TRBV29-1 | TGCAGCGCGCATCCGGGACTAGCGGGGGGTGGGCAGTTCTTC | CSAHPGLAGGGQFF
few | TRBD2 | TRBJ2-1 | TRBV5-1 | TGCGCCAGCAGCTTGCCTAGCGGGAGTCTCTACAATGAGCAGTTCTTC | CASSLPSGSLYNEQFF
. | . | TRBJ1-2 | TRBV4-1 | TGCGCCAGCAGCCAAGGGGGGCTCTATGGCTACACCTTC | CASSQGGLYGYTF
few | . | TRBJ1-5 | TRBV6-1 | TGTGCCAGCAGCCCCCCACAGGACAATCAGCCCCAGCATTTT | CASSPPQDNQPQHF
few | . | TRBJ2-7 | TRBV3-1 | TGTGCCAGCAGCCCCGGTCAGCCCTCCTACGAGCAGTACTTC | CASSPGQPSYEQYF
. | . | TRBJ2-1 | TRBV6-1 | TGTGCCAGCAGCTCCCGTAAGCCACCTTCCTACAATGAGCAGTTCTTC | CASSSRKPPSYNEQFF
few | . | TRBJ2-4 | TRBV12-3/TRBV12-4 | TGTGCCAGCATTTTACGTTTTTCAGAAAGGGCCAAAAACATTCAGTACTTC | CASILRFSERAKNIQYF
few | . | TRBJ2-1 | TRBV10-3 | TGTGCCATCAGTGATGTCAGCTCCTACAATGAGCAGTTCTTC | CAISDVSSYNEQFF
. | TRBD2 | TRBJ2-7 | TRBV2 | TGTGCCAGCAGTAAAGAGCTAGCGGCCCCCTACGAGCAGTACTTC | CASSKELAAPYEQYF
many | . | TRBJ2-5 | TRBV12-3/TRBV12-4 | TGTGCCAGCAGTTCCCCTTCAAGGTGGACCCAGTACTTC | CASSSPSRWTQYF
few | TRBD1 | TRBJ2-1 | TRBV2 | TGTGCCACGCAGGGACAGGGGTCCTACAATGAGCAGTTCTTC | CATQGQGSYNEQFF
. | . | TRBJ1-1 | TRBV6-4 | TGTGCCAGCAGTGAGGGGGGGGGAACTGAAGCTTTCTTT | CASSEGGGTEAFF
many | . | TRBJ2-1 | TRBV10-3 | TGTGCCATCAACGACAGAAACAATGAGCAGTTCTTC | CAINDRNNEQFF
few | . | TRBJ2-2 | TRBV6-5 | TGTGCCAGCAGTTACGGTAGCTGGTCCGGGGAGCTGTTTTTT | CASSYGSWSGELFF
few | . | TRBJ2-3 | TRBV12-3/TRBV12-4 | TGTGCCAGCAGTTTGGGCCACAAATCACCTACAGATACGCAGTATTTT | CASSLGHKSPTDTQYF
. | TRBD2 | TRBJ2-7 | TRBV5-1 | TGCGCCAGCAGCCTCGGGACTAGCGGGAGTGGGTACGAGCAGTACTTC | CASSLGTSGSGYEQYF
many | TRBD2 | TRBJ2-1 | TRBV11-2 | TGTGCCAGCAGCTTAGAAGGGCTAGCGGGAAGAAAGAATGAGCAGTTCTTC | CASSLEGLAGRKNEQFF
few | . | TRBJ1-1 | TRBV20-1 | TGCAGTGCTAGAGCCGGCGGGACAGAAGCTTTCTTT | CSARAGGTEAFF
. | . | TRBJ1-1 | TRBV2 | TGTGCCAGCAGTGAAGAGGTCACCACTGAAGCTTTCTTT | CASSEEVTTEAFF
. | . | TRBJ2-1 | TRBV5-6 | TGTGCCAGCAGCTCCGATCTAGGGAATGAGCAGTTCTTC | CASSSDLGNEQFF
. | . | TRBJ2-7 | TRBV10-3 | TGTGCCATCAGGCCCCCGACAGAATCCTACGAGCAGTACTTC | CAIRPPTESYEQYF
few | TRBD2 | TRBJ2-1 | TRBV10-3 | TGTGCCATCAGTGAGTCTAGCGGGAGGCCCCGTCTGGGCAATGAGCAGTTCTTC | CAISESSGRPRLGNEQFF
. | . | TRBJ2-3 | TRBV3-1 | TGTGCCAGCAGCCAAGGGCTAGAGGGGAATACGCAGTATTTT | CASSQGLEGNTQYF